This T cell receptor (beta chain) was captured by sequencing in a study of blood T cell repertoires in COVID-19 (TCRdb year 2020). In terms of the full investigation: Samples from collaborators originated in the United States, Italy and Spain and spanned both the acute and convalescent phases of COVID-19. The prospective study material was composed of cDNA or gDNA derived from T cells, B-cell-depleted T cells, or PBMCs. The dataset comprised deeply sampled blood TCRbeta repertoires from subjects exposed to, actively infected with, or recovered from COVID-19. The repertoires were released in a freely available public database meant as a resource for research on the immune response to SARS-CoV-2. The samples were drawn from two sources: the first 160 participants of the ongoing ImmuneRACE study, and 1,254 subjects contributed by 6 global collaborators. Sample metadata almost always included a de-identified subject ID, COVID-19 status, age in years and sex. Where available, HLA class I and class II types were taken from metadata supplied by the sample provider and were not determined by assay-based typing.

About this clone: Its specific antigen is unknown. No base-level quality is on record; no much larger clone is a single base apart.

Relative to germline, V is 5 bases shorter and J is 0 bases shorter, with 10 bases between their ends. Reading from cysteine to phenylalanine, the CDR3 counts 16 amino acids. Just the 48-base CDR3 DNA is kept, in frame starting at base 1. From a lookup of the germline V gene, CDR1 and CDR2 are KGHDR and SFDVKD. TCRbeta CDR3 regions were amplified from genomic DNA by means of the immunoSEQ Assay, a bias-controlled multiplex PCR. The source study handled its data this way. The number of nucleated cells in each sample was estimated by amplification of reference gene primers within the assay. To quantify the absolute abundance of each unique TCRbeta CDR3 rearrangement, sequence reads were collapsed and filtered. For each sample, productive Simpson clonality was calculated as the square root of Simpson's diversity index over productive rearrangements. TCRdb retrieved this table from immuneACCESS and kept in-frame rearrangements only. Not all clones are present; in checked studies, unresolved V genes account for under half, and no reason is known for the remainder. Clone size and V and J calls were adopted from that table, with D and trimming inferred from the DNA. The sample table shows around 200,000 clones, and around 90% are seen once. The ten largest clones add up to approximately 2.5% of the sample.

What the research found in general, with its limitations: The amount of clinical and demographic metadata varied by source and participant and was provided uncurated.

The collaborating institutions used their own protocols to collect whole blood in K2EDTA tubes. For TCRbeta analysis, collaborators shipped samples as frozen whole blood, isolated PBMCs, or DNA extracted from either of those sample types. The sequence came from a man aged 35-49 years with active or convalescent COVID-19. The chain uses TRBV24-1 and TRBJ2-6; no D gene call is confident. Sequenced input: peripheral blood. The CDR3 corresponds to CATSARGISGANVLTF. The DNA reads TGTGCCACCAGTGCCCGCGGTATCTCTGGGGCCAACGTCCTGACTTTC.